Listed here is a single TCR beta chain. The antigen remains undetermined. Produced via immunoSEQ multiplex PCR; TCRdb's table is partial and in-frame only. The sample carries roughly 2,000,000 clones, approximately 92% recorded once. The data derive from a study of shared clonotypes between healthy human individuals. Study conclusions and caveats: Against clonotypes common to all four donors, non-shared ones had lower generation probabilities.

Naive CD8 populations comprised CD45RO-negative cells positively selected for CCR7, excluding terminally differentiated effector memory CD45RA+ cells. The CDR3 contains 14 residues. V shed 2 bases, J shed 2 bases, and the junction held 4 bases outside the gene matches. Germline assignment: CDR1 SQVTM and CDR2 ANQGSEA. Sequenced input: naive CD8+ T cells from PBMCs. The rearrangement uses TRBV29-1 and TRBJ1-2; 8 bases map to TRBD1. The sequence derives from a man younger than 35 in good health. Some clones in this sample may be carry-over from other donors' samples. This chain's CDR3 is CSVEPTGVNYGYTF. The DNA of the CDR3 is TGCAGCGTTGAACCGACAGGGGTAAACTATGGCTACACCTTC.